This T cell receptor beta chain was sequenced during a study of T cell responses to AZD1222 COVID-19 vaccine. Study outcomes and limitations: Just a handful of AZD1222 recipients were seropositive at baseline. Epitopes outside B.1.351 and B.1.1.7 mutated regions reportedly drew nearly half of spike TCRs. The donor group comprised mostly white British people and more females; the analysis possibly underestimated clonal diversity.

The table came from immunoSEQ multiplex PCR; TCRdb's copy has only in-frame clones and leaves some out. The sample has around 63,000 clones, roughly 85% seen once. V lost 8 bases and J 1 base, leaving 16 bases between the germline ends. From germline, CDR1 is LNHNV and CDR2 YYDKDF (reference sequence). The CDR3 has 15 residues. Concerning this clone itself: What it binds is unknown.

This specimen was peripheral blood, taken on day 0 of AZD1222 vaccination. The chain joins TRBV15 to TRBJ2-3; D possibly uses TRBD1 or TRBD2 (5 bases each). This clonotype originated in an adult in good health. CDR3 bases: TGTGCCACCGAATCGGGTGGGGGTCGCACAGATACGCAGTATTTT. Translating it yields CATESGGGRTDTQYF.